This T cell receptor beta chain was sequenced during a study of sequential checkpoint blockade in melanoma. Background on the study: Under 25 patients had matched tumor biopsies before treatment and at week 13 after nivolumab or ipilimumab alone.

This clone has just a few counts. The antigen is undetermined. Using immunoSEQ multiplex PCR, the repertoire was profiled, and TCRdb retains in-frame clones only, with some absent. The table includes around 6,400 clones, under 25% detected once. Noted treatment: randomized to nivolumab then ipilimumab (arm A) or the reverse (arm B). Whole-study findings and limits: Mutational load did not correlate with tumor T-cell fraction or clonality.

Germline assignment: CDR1 MNHGY and CDR2 SAAAGT. CDR3 size: 19 residues. V was shortened by 3 bases and J by 1 base, with 24 bases between the two germline ends. This clonotype was obtained from a human donor with melanoma. Sample: tumor tissue (inferred from file names), taken from a patient given nivolumab and ipilimumab in sequence. The J gene is TRBJ1-1, the V gene TRBV6-8; D remains ambiguous. CDR3 in amino acids: CASSYKGRFERSGNTEAFF. The CDR3 DNA reads TGTGCCAGCAGTTATAAGGGCCGTTTTGAAAGGTCCGGGAACACTGAAGCTTTCTTT.